These 5 T cell receptor beta chains were sequenced from one sample in a study of identical twins. TCRdb reanalysed the 5' RACE reads using MiXCR and keeps one entry per CDR3 protein. Here the sample spans around 500,000 distinct CDR3 sequences, 12% to 15% being singletons. The sample was also linked to a second study, of yellow fever vaccine responses in identical twins.

What was sequenced was CD4+ T cells sorted from blood. The receptors come from a woman in her late teens or twenties in good health.

V gene TRBV24-1 combines with J gene TRBJ2-7, with a tentative D call TRBD2 (5 bases). V lost 2 bases and J 4 bases, leaving 11 bases between the germline ends. This CDR3 has 14 residues. CDR1 is KGHDR, CDR2 SFDVKD, per germline. This chain's CDR3 is CATSDSSTGYEQYF. The CDR3 coding sequence is TGTGCCACCAGTGATTCTTCCACGGGGTACGAGCAGTACTTC.

The chain links TRBV15 to TRBJ2-3, with D tentatively TRBD1 (6 bases). This CDR3 region has 15 residues. Germline loops: CDR1 LNHNV, CDR2 YYDKDF (reference sequence). Deletions cut 0 bases from V and 2 bases from J, with 9 bases between. Here the CDR3 reads CATSRDRTVTDTQYF. DNA for the CDR3: TGTGCCACCAGCAGAGACAGGACAGTCACAGATACGCAGTATTTT.

This chain uses TRBV12-3 or TRBV12-4 with TRBJ1-2; 10 bases fit TRBD1. V shed 3 bases and J 6 bases; nucleotides not matched to a gene: 10. The CDR3 length is 16 residues. CDR3 coding DNA: TGTGCCAGCAGTTTGGGACAGGGGATGCTCTCTAATGGCTACACCTTC. Its translation: CASSLGQGMLSNGYTF.

This clonotype was detected only a few times. The chain has TRBV5-1 and TRBJ1-1, with D maybe TRBD1 (6 bases). V was clipped by 7 bases and J by 3 bases, with 19 bases between them. CDR1 is SGHRS and CDR2 is YFSETQ in the germline V gene. The length of the CDR3 is 15 residues. The CDR3 DNA reads TGCGCCAGCTGGTCCAGGGCTCCAGGGGACACTGAAGCTTTCTTT. This translates into CASWSRAPGDTEAFF.

This clonotype was recorded many times. The V and J genes are TRBV7-9 and TRBJ2-3; D gene ambiguous. CDR1 SEHNR and CDR2 FQNEAQ come from the germline V gene (reference sequence). CDR3 length: 12 residues. With 3 bases removed from V and 6 bases from J, the gap between germline ends came to 7 bases. The DNA of the CDR3 is TGTGCCAGCAGCTTCACCCCGGATACGCAGTATTTT. Protein product: CASSFTPDTQYF.